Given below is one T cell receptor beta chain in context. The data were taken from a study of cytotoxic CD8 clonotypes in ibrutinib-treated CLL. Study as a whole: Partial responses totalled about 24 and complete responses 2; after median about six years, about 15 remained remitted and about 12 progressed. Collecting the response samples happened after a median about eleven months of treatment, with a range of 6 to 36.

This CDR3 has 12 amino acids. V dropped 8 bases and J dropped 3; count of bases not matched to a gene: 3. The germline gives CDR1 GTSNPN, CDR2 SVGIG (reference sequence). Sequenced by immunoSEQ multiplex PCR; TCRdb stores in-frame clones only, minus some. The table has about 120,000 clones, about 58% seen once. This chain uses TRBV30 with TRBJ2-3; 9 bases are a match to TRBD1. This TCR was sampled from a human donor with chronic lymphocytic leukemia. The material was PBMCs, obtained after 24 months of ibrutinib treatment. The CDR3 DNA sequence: TGTGCCGCGGACAGGGGAACAGATACGCAGTATTTT. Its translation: CAADRGTDTQYF.